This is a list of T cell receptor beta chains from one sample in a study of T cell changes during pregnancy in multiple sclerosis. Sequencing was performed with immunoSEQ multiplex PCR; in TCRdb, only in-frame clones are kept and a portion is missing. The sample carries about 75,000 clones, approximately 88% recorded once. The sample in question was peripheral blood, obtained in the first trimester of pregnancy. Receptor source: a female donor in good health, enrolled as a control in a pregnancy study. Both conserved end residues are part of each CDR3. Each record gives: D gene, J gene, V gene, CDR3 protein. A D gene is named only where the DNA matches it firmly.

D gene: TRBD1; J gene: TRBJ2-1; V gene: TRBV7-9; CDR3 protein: CASSFSGTGNEQFF
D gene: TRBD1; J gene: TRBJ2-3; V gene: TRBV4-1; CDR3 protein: CASSQTTGLDTQYF
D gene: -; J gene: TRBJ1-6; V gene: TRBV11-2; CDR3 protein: CASSSRRYNSPLHF
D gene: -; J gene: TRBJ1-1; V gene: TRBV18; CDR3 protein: CASSLAVMNTEAFF
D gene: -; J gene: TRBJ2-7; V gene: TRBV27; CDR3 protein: CASSPSDTLYEQYF
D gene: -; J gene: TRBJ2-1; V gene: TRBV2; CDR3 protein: CASSEERTPRMEQFF
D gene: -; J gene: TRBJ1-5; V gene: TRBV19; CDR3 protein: CASRAIRGGNQPQHF
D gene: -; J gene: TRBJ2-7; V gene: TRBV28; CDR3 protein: CASRKSWSYEQYF
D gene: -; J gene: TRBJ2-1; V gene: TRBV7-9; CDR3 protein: CASQGGGESGSYNEQFF
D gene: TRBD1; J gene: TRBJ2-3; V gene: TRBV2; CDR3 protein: CASSLDRGKDTQYF
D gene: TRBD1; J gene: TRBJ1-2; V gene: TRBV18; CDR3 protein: CASSPQPGQGPYGYTF
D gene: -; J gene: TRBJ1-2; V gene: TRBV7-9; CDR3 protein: CASSLAGMEGGYTF
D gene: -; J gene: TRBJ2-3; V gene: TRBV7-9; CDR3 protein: CASSPRTPTSTDTQYF